The clone carrying this T cell receptor beta chain showed up just a few times. Its specificity is unknown. Germline V lookup: CDR1 SGHTA, CDR2 FQGNSA. The CDR3 is 16 residues long. The ends lost 5 bases at V and 1 base at J; junction bases unmatched: 6. For TCR, cDNA came from 5'RACE template switching, which added a universal primer site and UMIs. In TCRdb, the 5' RACE reads were re-called with MiXCR into one record per CDR3 protein. Of roughly 340,000 distinct CDR3 sequences listed, 3% to 4.5% are singletons. The source of the sample is a study of T cells after yellow fever vaccination. General observations from the study: It was the secondary response that reached its peak faster, day 5 versus 15, but it was weaker.

The source material was PBMCs, sampled 5 days after the yellow fever booster vaccination. The V call is TRBV7-2, the J call TRBJ2-2; 8 bases agree with TRBD1. The receptor comes from a man between 18 and 29 years old who received the YFV17D yellow fever vaccine. The CDR3 bases are TGTGCCAGCAGCCAGGGGGCAGGCTTGAACACCGGGGAGCTGTTTTTT. Its translation: CASSQGAGLNTGELFF.